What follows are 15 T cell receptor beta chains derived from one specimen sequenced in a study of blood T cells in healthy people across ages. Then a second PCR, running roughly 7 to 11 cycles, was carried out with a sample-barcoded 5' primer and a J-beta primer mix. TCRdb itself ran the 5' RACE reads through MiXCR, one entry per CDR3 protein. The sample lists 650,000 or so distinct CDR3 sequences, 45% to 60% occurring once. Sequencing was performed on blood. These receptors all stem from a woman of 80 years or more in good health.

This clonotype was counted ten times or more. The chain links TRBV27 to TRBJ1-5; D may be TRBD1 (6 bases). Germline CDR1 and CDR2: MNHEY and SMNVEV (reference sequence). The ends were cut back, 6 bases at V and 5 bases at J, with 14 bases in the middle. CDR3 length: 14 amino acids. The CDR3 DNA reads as TGTGCCAGCAGAATACAGGGTCGCGATCAGCCCCAGCATTTT. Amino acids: CASRIQGRDQPQHF.

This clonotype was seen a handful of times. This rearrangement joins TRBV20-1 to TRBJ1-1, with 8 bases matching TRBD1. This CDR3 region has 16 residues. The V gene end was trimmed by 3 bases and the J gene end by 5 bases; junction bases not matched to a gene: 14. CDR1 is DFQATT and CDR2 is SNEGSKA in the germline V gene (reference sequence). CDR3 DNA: TGCAGTGCTAGCGAAGACAGGGGCCGCTTTGGGACTGAAGCTTTCTTT. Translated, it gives CSASEDRGRFGTEAFF.

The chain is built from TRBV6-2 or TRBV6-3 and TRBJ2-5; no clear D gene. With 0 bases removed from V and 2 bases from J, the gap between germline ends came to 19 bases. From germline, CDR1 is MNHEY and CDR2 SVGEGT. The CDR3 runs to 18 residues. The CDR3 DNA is TGTGCCAGCAGTTACTCTACGGGCTTCTGGGGAATTCAAGAGACCCAGTACTTC. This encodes CASSYSTGFWGIQETQYF.

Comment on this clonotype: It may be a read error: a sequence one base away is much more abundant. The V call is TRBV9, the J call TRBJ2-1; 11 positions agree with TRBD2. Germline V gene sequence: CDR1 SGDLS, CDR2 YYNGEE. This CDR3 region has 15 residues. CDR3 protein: CACSVASGGYNEQFF. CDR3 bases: TGTGCCTGCAGCGTAGCTAGCGGGGGGTACAATGAGCAGTTCTTC.

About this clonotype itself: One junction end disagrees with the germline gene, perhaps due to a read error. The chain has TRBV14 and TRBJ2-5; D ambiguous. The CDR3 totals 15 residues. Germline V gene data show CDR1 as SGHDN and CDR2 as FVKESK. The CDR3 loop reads CAGRTSGRYQETQYF. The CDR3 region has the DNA TGTGCCGGCAGGACGTCGGGCAGGTACCAAGAGACCCAGTACTTC.

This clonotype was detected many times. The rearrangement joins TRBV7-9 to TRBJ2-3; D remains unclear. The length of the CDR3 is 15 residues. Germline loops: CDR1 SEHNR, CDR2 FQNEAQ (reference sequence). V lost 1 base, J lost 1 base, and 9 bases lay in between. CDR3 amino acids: CASSLGGRGTDTQYF. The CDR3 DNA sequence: TGTGCCAGCAGCTTAGGTGGACGCGGCACAGATACGCAGTATTTT.

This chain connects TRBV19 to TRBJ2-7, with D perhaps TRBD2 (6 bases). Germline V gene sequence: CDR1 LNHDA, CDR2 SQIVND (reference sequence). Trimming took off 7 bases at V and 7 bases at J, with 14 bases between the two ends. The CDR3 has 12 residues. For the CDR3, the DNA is TGTGCCAGTACAGGAGGGTTCAATGAGCAGTACTTC. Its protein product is CASTGGFNEQYF.

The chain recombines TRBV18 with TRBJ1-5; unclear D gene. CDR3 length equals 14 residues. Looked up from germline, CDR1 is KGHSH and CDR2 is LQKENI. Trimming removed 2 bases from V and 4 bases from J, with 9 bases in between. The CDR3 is CASSPAGPNQPQHF. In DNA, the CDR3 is TGTGCCAGCTCACCAGCCGGGCCAAATCAGCCCCAGCATTTT.

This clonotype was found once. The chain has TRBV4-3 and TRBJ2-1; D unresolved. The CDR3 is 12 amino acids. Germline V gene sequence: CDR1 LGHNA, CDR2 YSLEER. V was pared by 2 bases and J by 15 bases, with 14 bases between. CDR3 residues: CASSQRPFFSFF. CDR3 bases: TGCGCCAGCAGCCAAAGACCTTTTTTCTCGTTCTTC.

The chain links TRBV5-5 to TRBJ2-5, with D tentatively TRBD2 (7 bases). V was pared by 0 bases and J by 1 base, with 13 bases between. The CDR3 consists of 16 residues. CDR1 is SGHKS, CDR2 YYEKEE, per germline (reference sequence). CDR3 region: CASSLEWGGSQETQYF. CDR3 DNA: TGTGCCAGCAGCTTGGAATGGGGGGGCTCCCAAGAGACCCAGTACTTC.

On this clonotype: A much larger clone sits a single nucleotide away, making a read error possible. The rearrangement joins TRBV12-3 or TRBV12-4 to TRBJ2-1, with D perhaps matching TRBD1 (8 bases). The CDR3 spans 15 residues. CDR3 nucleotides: TGTGTCAGCAGTTCCGGACAGGGAGGGATCGGTGAGCAGTTCTTC. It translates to CVSSSGQGGIGEQFF.

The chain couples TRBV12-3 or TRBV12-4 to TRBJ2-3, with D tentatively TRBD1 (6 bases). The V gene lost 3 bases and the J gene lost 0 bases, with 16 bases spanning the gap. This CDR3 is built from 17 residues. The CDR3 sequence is CASSFRRTETSTDTQYF. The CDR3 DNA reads TGTGCCAGCAGTTTCAGGAGGACAGAGACTAGCACAGATACGCAGTATTTT.

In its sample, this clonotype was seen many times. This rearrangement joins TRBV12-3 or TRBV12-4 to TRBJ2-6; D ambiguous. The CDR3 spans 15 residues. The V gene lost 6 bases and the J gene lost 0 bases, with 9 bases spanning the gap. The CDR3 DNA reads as TGTGCCAGCAGCCACTCGTACTCTGGGGCCAACGTCCTGACTTTC. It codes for CASSHSYSGANVLTF.

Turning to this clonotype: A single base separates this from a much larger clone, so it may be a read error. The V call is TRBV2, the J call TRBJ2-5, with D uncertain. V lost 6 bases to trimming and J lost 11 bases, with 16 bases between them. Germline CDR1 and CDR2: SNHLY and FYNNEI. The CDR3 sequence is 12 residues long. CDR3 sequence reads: CASRVFTNEQYF. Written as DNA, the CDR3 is TGTGCCAGCAGGGTTTTCACGAATGAGCAGTACTTC.

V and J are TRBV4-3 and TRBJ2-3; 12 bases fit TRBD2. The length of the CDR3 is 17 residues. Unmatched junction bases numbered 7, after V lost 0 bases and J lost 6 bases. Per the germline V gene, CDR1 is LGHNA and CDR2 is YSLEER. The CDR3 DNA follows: TGCGCCAGCAGCCAAGATAGCGCTAGCGGGGGGGTTGATACGCAGTATTTT. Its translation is CASSQDSASGGVDTQYF.